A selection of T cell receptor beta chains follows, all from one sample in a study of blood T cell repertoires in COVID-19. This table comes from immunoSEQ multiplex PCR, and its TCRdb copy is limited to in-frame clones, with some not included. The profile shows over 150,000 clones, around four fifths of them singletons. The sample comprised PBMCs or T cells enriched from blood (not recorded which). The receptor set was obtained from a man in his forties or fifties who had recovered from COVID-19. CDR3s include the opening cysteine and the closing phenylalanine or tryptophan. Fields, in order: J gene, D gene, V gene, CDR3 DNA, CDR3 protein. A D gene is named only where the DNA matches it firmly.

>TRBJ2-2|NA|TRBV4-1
TGCGCCAGCAGCCGCAGACTAGGGAACACCGGGGAGCTGTTTTTT
CASSRRLGNTGELFF
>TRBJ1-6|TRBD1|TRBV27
TGTGCCAGCAGTTTGTGGACAGGGGGCGTAAATTCACCCCTCCACTTT
CASSLWTGGVNSPLHF
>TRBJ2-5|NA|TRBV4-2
TGTGCCAGCAGCCAAGCCCAGGGTAATCGGGAGACCCAGTACTTC
CASSQAQGNRETQYF
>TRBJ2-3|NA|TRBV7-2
TGTGCCAGCAGCCGTACGGGACTTATCGCAGATACGCAGTATTTT
CASSRTGLIADTQYF
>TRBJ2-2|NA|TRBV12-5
TGTGCTAGTTTAAACAGGGTGAGGACCGGGCATTCCGGGGAGCTGTTTTTT
CASLNRVRTGHSGELFF
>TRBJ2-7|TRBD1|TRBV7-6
TGTGCCAGCAGCTTTGGACAGGGGAACGAGCAGTACTTC
CASSFGQGNEQYF
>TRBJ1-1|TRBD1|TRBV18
TGTGCCAGCTCACCACAGACAGGGTGGGCCACTGAAGCTTTCTTT
CASSPQTGWATEAFF
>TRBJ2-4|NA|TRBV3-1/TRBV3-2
TGTGCCAGCAGCCAACGGGCGGGTAGTCGGGGCATTCAGTACTTC
CASSQRAGSRGIQYF
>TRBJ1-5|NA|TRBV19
TGTGCCAGTAGTATAGTGAGGCGCCAACACCCCCGCAATCAGCCCCAGCATTTT
CASSIVRRQHPRNQPQHF
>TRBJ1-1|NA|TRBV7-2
TGTGCCAGCAGCCCTGTCAGGACGGGACGCGGGACCCGGAACACTGAAGCTTTCTTT
CASSPVRTGRGTRNTEAFF
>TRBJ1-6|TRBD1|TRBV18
TGTGCCAGCTCACCACAGAGGGGGCCGGATTCACCCCTCCACTTT
CASSPQRGPDSPLHF
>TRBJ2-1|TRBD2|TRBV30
TGTGCCTGGAGTTCCCCCACTAGCGGGAGACGCGAGCAGTTCTTC
CAWSSPTSGRREQFF
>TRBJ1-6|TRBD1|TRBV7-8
TGTGCCAGCAGCCAACGGACAGGGTTAGGAAATTCACCCCTCCACTTT
CASSQRTGLGNSPLHF
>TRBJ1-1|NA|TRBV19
TGTGCCAGTAGTATAGAGGACAGTCTGAACACTGAAGCTTTCTTT
CASSIEDSLNTEAFF
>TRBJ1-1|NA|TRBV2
TGTGCCAGCAGTGTCGAGGGAGCTTTCTTT
CASSVEGAFF
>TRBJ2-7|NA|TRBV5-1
TGCGCCAGCAGCTTGGATAGCAGGGGAACCTACGAGCAGTACTTC
CASSLDSRGTYEQYF
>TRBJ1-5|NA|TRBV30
TGTGCCTGGAGTCCGAACAGGTACTATAGCAATCAGCCCCAGCATTTT
CAWSPNRYYSNQPQHF